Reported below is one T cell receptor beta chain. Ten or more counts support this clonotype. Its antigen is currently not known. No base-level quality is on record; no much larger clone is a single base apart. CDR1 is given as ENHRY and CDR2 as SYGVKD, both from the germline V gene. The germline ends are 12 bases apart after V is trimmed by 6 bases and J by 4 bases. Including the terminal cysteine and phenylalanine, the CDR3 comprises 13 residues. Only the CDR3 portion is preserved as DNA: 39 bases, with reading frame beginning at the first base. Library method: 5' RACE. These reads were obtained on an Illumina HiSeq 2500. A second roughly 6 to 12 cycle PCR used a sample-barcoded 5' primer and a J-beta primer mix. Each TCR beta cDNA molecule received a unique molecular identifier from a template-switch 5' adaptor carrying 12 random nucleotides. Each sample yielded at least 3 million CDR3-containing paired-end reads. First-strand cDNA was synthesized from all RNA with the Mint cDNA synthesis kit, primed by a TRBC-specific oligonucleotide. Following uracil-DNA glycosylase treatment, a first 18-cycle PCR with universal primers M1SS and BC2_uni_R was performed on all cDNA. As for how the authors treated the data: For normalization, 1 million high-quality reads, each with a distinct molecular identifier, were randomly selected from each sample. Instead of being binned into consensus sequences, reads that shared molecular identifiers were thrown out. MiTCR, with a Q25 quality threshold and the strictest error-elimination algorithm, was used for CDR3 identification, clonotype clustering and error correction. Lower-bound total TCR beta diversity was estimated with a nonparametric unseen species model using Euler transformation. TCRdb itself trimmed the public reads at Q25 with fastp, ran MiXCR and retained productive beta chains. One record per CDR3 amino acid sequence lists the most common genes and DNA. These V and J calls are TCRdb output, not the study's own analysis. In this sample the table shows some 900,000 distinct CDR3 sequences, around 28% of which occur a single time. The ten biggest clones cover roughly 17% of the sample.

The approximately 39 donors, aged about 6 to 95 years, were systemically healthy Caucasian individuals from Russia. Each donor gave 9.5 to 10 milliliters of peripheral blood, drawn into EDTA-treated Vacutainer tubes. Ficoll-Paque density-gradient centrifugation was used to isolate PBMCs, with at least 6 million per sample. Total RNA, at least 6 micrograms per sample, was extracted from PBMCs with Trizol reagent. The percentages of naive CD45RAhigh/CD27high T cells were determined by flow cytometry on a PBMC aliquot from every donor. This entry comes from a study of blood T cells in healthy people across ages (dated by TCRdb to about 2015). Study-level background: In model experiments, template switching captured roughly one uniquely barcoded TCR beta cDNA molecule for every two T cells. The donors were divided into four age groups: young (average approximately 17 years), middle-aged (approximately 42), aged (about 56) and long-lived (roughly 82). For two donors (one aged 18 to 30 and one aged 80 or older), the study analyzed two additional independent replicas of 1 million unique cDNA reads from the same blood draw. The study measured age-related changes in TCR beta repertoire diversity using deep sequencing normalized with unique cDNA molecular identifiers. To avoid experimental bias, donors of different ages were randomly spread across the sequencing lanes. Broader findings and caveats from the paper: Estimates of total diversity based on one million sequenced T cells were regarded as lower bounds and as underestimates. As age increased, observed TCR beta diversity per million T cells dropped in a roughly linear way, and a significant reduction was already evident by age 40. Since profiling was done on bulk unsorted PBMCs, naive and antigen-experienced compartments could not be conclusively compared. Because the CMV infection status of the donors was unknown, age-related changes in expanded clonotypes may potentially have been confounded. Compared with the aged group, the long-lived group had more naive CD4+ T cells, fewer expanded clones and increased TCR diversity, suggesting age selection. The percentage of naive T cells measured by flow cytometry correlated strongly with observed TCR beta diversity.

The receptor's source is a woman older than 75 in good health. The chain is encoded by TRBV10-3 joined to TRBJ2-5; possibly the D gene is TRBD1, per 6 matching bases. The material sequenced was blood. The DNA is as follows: TGTGCCATCAGGGGCCAGGGGAGAGAGACCCAGTACTTC. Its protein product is CAIRGQGRETQYF.